One T cell receptor beta chain is described in this entry. Its antigen remains unidentified. The record originates from a study of persistence of HIV-infected CD4 T cells. Overall study: Donors had been on suppressive ART for a median of 8 years. General study points: Within sorted populations, more oligoclonal TCRs accompanied more oligoclonal proviruses.

CDR1 LNHDA and CDR2 SQIVND come from the germline V gene (reference sequence). The CDR3 runs to 15 residues. Trimming left V 8 bases short and J 2 bases short, with 16 bases between. The immunoSEQ assay was version 4, run in survey mode. The assay was immunoSEQ multiplex PCR, and TCRdb's table has in-frame clones only and misses some. The table shows some 49,000 clones, with 75% to 90% occurring only once. Anti-CD3/anti-CD28 beads served as a nonspecific positive control stimulus. Responding CD4+ T cells were sorted by upregulation of both CD40 ligand and CD69. For at least 4 years, plasma HIV-1 RNA was undetectable (<50 copies/mL). PBMCs were depleted of CD8+ T cells before stimulation.

This receptor was obtained from an adult woman with HIV who was CMV-seropositive. V is TRBV19 and J is TRBJ1-3; no clear D gene. The sequencing used CD4+ T cells sorted from PBMCs after approximately 19-hour stimulation, collected from a patient who received antiretroviral therapy. The DNA of the CDR3 is TGTGCCAGTCTTCCTCGGACCGAACCTGGAAACACCATATATTTT. Translated: CASLPRTEPGNTIYF.